This paragraph covers one T cell receptor (beta chain) sequence. This record comes from a study of graft-versus-host responses after intestinal transplantation. Study-wide background: Tacrolimus and steroids were given for two to three years to all recipients after anti-thymocyte globulin induction.

Researchers placed approximately 200,000 CFSE-labeled responder cells in culture with approximately 200,000 irradiated, violet-dye-labeled stimulator cells. Measured with immunoSEQ multiplex PCR; TCRdb has only the in-frame clones, and not every one. Seen here are about 7,400 clones, about 33% observed once, and the top ten hold 3.6%. Sequenced here: alloreactive CD8+ T cells from a mixed lymphocyte reaction culture, sampled before transplantation. Described subset: CFSE-low proliferating T cells sorted from roughly 6-day pre-transplant mixed lymphocyte reaction (GvH or HvG direction). The sequence was collected from a human patient who was an organ donor for intestinal transplantation.

The CDR3 is CSVGGLAGEGETQYF. DNA for the CDR3: TGCAGCGTTGGAGGACTAGCGGGAGAGGGGGAGACCCAGTACTTC. The V gene is TRBV29-1, the J gene TRBJ2-5; 13 bases map to TRBD2. Losses at the gene ends were 4 bases for V and 5 bases for J; bases not matched to a gene: 7. The CDR3 loop spans 15 amino acids. CDR1 and CDR2 (germline): SQVTM, ANQGSEA.